In this sample, the clone carrying this T cell receptor beta chain turned up a few times. The antigen remains undetermined. The template was genomic DNA from peripheral blood, not RNA. This sample is drawn from a study of T cell repertoires in aging, cancer and after chemotherapy. TRB rearrangements spanning V, D and J were amplified using mixed TRB-A/B primers. TCRdb processed the multiplex PCR reads anew with MiXCR; each CDR3 protein has one entry. This table has thousands of distinct CDR3 sequences, approximately 33% appearing once. After removal of 2 bases from V and 7 bases from J, the junction contained 8 bases not matched to a gene. Germline CDR1 is MNHEY and CDR2 is SVGEGT. This CDR3 is built from 15 residues. General study points: Compared with age-matched healthy donors, untreated hematological or solid cancer patients showed higher blood TCR clonality.

The receptor comes from a human donor with a blood cancer. The sample taken for sequencing was blood. The gene calls are TRBV6-2 or TRBV6-3 and TRBJ2-1, with 7 nucleotides matching TRBD2. The CDR3: CASSYPAGEGNEQFF. Here the CDR3 DNA reads TGTGCCAGCAGTTACCCCGCGGGGGAGGGGAATGAGCAGTTCTTC.